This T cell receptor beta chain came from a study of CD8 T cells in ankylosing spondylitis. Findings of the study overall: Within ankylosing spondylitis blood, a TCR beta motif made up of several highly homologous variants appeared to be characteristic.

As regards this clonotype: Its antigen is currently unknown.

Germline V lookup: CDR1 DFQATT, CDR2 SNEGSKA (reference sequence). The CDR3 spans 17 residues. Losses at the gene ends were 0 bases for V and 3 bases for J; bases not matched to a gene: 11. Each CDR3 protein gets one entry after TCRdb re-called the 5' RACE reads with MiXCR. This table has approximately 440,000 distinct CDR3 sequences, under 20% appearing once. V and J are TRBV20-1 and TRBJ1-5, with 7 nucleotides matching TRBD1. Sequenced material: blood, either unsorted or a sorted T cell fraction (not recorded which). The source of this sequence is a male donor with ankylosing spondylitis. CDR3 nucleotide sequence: TGCAGTGCTAGAGACGTGAGGGACAGAGTCCACAATCAGCCCCAGCATTTT. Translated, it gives CSARDVRDRVHNQPQHF.